These T cell receptor beta chains were read from a single sample in a study of cytomegalovirus exposure and HLA in healthy donors. Generated by immunoSEQ multiplex PCR, the TCRdb table keeps only in-frame clones and is missing some. The data contain 150,000 to 200,000 clones, over 75% of them singletons. The sample consisted of PBMCs. The receptors stem from a man aged 35-49 years in good health and CMV-seropositive. CDR3s include the opening cysteine and the closing phenylalanine or tryptophan. The D gene is left open where the match is weak. Size tells how often a clone was seen (once, few, many) or the class of an expanded clone, and some rows leave it out.

d_call	j_call	clone_size	v_call	cdr3_nt	cdr3_aa
TRBD1	TRBJ1-4	once	TRBV5-1	TGCGCCAGCACCCCAGGGGGCGATCACAAAAAACTGTTTTTT	CASTPGGDHKKLFF
TRBD1	TRBJ2-7	NA	TRBV6-1	TGTGCCAGCAGGGGGACAGGGTTTTCCTACGAGCAGTACTTC	CASRGTGFSYEQYF
TRBD1	TRBJ2-1	NA	TRBV5-4	TGTGCCAGCAGCCGCCCTGGGACAGGGGCCTACAATGAGCAGTTCTTC	CASSRPGTGAYNEQFF
NA	TRBJ2-1	NA	TRBV27	TGTGCCAGCAGTTGGCGGCTTCCGAATATCTACAATGAGCAGTTCTTC	CASSWRLPNIYNEQFF
TRBD1	TRBJ2-7	NA	TRBV10-3	TGTGCCATCGGGACGGGACAGGGGGCGTACGAGCAGTACTTC	CAIGTGQGAYEQYF
NA	TRBJ2-3	NA	TRBV19	TGTGCCAGTAGTGGCAGGGGTTCAAGCACAGATACGCAGTATTTT	CASSGRGSSTDTQYF
TRBD1	TRBJ1-6	NA	TRBV2	TGTGCCAGCAGTGGGTTCAGGGGGCGTGATTCACCCCTCCACTTT	CASSGFRGRDSPLHF
NA	TRBJ2-7	NA	TRBV19	TGTGCCAGTAGTCCGCAGGGCGGACGACTTACCACTTACGAGCAGTACTTC	CASSPQGGRLTTYEQYF
NA	TRBJ1-4	few	TRBV27	TGTGCCACCCCCTGGGAGGCGCTAAATGAAAAACTGTTTTTT	CATPWEALNEKLFF
TRBD1	TRBJ2-7	NA	TRBV27	TGTGCCAGCAAGGTATGGCAGGGGGCGATTTACGAGCAGTACTTC	CASKVWQGAIYEQYF
NA	TRBJ2-7	few	TRBV11-3	TGTGCCAGCAGCCCTCAGGAGCAGTACTTC	CASSPQEQYF
NA	TRBJ2-3	few	TRBV2	TGTGCCAGCAGTGGGAACAGCTTGAGCACAGATACGCAGTATTTT	CASSGNSLSTDTQYF
TRBD1	TRBJ2-3	NA	TRBV5-1	TGCGCCAGCAGCTTACAGGGGGCGAGCACAGATACGCAGTATTTT	CASSLQGASTDTQYF
NA	TRBJ1-3	once	TRBV5-1	TGCGCCAGCAAAGTAGGACCGGGGTTCGGCACCATATATTTT	CASKVGPGFGTIYF
TRBD2	TRBJ2-1	NA	TRBV5-1	TGCGCCAGCAGTAGCGGGAGATTAAGTACCAATGAGCAGTTCTTC	CASSSGRLSTNEQFF
TRBD1	TRBJ1-2	NA	TRBV5-8	TGTGCCAGCACCGGGACAGGGATCCCCTTCGGCTATGGCTACACCTTC	CASTGTGIPFGYGYTF
TRBD2	TRBJ2-7	NA	TRBV18	TGTGCCAGCTCACCGACGGGACTAGCGGGAAACGAGCAGTACTTC	CASSPTGLAGNEQYF
NA	TRBJ2-7	NA	TRBV11-2	TGTGCCAGCAGCCCCTCCTTCGTGTCTGAGGCCGAGCAGTACTTC	CASSPSFVSEAEQYF
TRBD1	TRBJ1-1	NA	TRBV29-1	TGCAGCGTCTTCGGGACAGGGAACACTGAAGCTTTCTTT	CSVFGTGNTEAFF
NA	TRBJ1-3	NA	TRBV7-9	TGTGCCAGCAGCTTCCCAGGGTTGAGCTCTGGAAACACCATATATTTT	CASSFPGLSSGNTIYF
NA	TRBJ2-5	NA	TRBV28	TGTGCCAGCAGCTTGCCCGTGGGGGGATATGAGACCCAGTACTTC	CASSLPVGGYETQYF
NA	TRBJ2-2	NA	TRBV6-1	TGTGCCAGCAGTGTCCTAGACCCCACCGGGGAGCTGTTTTTT	CASSVLDPTGELFF
NA	TRBJ2-2	NA	TRBV29-1	TGCAGCGTTGATTCAGAGAACACCGGGGAGCTGTTTTTT	CSVDSENTGELFF
NA	TRBJ2-1	NA	TRBV9	TGTGCCAGCAGCGAAGGTGCCCCCTCGGGGAACCCCAATGAGCAGTTCTTC	CASSEGAPSGNPNEQFF
NA	TRBJ2-2	NA	TRBV19	TGTGCCAGTATTGGGTGGCAGGAACGTGGGGGGGAGCTGTTTTTT	CASIGWQERGGELFF
NA	TRBJ2-6	NA	TRBV18	TGTGCCAGCTCACTTGACAGCTCTGGGGCCAACGTCCTGACTTTC	CASSLDSSGANVLTF
TRBD2	TRBJ2-1	NA	TRBV19	TGTGCCAGTAGTACACTAGCGGTACCTTACAATGAGCAGTTCTTC	CASSTLAVPYNEQFF
NA	TRBJ2-5	NA	TRBV25-1	TGTGCCAGCAGCTTCCTCAGGGCCATTGGGGAGACCCAGTACTTC	CASSFLRAIGETQYF
NA	TRBJ2-7	NA	TRBV5-1	TGCGCCAGCGGATACAGGTTTAAGGTGGTCGAGCAGTACTTC	CASGYRFKVVEQYF
TRBD2	TRBJ2-7	few	TRBV7-2	TGTGCCAGCAGCTTAGGGAGCGGGAGCTCCTACGAGCAGTACTTC	CASSLGSGSSYEQYF
NA	TRBJ2-2	NA	TRBV20-1	TGCAGTGCCCAGAACACCGGGGAGCTGTTTTTT	CSAQNTGELFF
TRBD1	TRBJ1-2	NA	TRBV14	TGTGCCAGCAGCCAAGTAGGTCACAGGGGGCGTCGATATGGCTACACCTTC	CASSQVGHRGRRYGYTF
TRBD1	TRBJ2-3	NA	TRBV18	TGTGCCAGCTCACCAAGACAGGGAATAGATACGCAGTATTTT	CASSPRQGIDTQYF
NA	TRBJ2-7	NA	TRBV5-1	TGCGCCAGCAGCTTGGCCTCTAACTACGAGCAGTACTTC	CASSLASNYEQYF
NA	TRBJ2-1	NA	TRBV19	TGTGCCAGTAGTATCCCGTACAATGAGCAGTTCTTC	CASSIPYNEQFF
TRBD1	TRBJ1-1	few	TRBV6-5	TGTGCCAGCAGTTACTCAAGGGGGCGAGGAACTGAAGCTTTCTTT	CASSYSRGRGTEAFF
TRBD1	TRBJ1-1	NA	TRBV19	TGTGCCAGTAGTTGGTGGACAGGATCGAACACTGAAGCTTTCTTT	CASSWWTGSNTEAFF
TRBD2	TRBJ2-7	NA	TRBV6-5	TGTGCCAGCAGCCGACTAGCGGCCGACTACGAGCAGTACTTC	CASSRLAADYEQYF
TRBD1	TRBJ1-5	few	TRBV10-3	TGTGCCATCAGCCCGGGACAGGGAGGTGGAGTAGGCAATCAGCCCCAGCATTTT	CAISPGQGGGVGNQPQHF
TRBD2	TRBJ2-3	NA	TRBV2	TGTGCCAGCAACCGCGGGAGAGGCACAGATACGCAGTATTTT	CASNRGRGTDTQYF
NA	TRBJ2-7	NA	TRBV5-4	TGTGCCAGCAGCGTAGATGGACAGAGACCCTACGAGCAGTACTTC	CASSVDGQRPYEQYF
TRBD1	TRBJ1-5	NA	TRBV18	TGTGCCAGCTCGCAGGGGGCGAGTCAGCCCCAGCATTTT	CASSQGASQPQHF
NA	TRBJ2-7	once	TRBV18	TGTGCCAGCTCACCGAAACCGGACATCTCCGAGCAGTACTTC	CASSPKPDISEQYF
TRBD2	TRBJ2-2	NA	TRBV6-6	TGTGCCAGCAGTGTAGCGGGAGGGTCCACCGGGGAGCTGTTTTTT	CASSVAGGSTGELFF
TRBD1	TRBJ1-1	NA	TRBV27	TGTGCCAGCAATCGACTAGGGGGCTTCACTGAAGCTTTCTTT	CASNRLGGFTEAFF
NA	TRBJ1-5	NA	TRBV27	TGTGCCAGCAGTTTAAACGTTGGAGGTAGTCAGCCCCAGCATTTT	CASSLNVGGSQPQHF
NA	TRBJ2-1	NA	TRBV7-9	TGTGCCAGCAGCTTACGCAGCTCCTACAATGAGCAGTTCTTC	CASSLRSSYNEQFF
TRBD1	TRBJ2-3	few	TRBV9	TGTGCCAGCAGCAGCACAGGACAGGGGCAAGATACGCAGTATTTT	CASSSTGQGQDTQYF
TRBD1	TRBJ1-5	NA	TRBV5-8	TGTGCCAGCAGCTTGAGAGGTAGGGGGCGGAATCAGCCCCAGCATTTT	CASSLRGRGRNQPQHF
NA	TRBJ1-2	NA	TRBV19	TGTGCCAGTAGTGCCCGGATCGCTGGACAGCGAAAAACCTATGGCTACACCTTC	CASSARIAGQRKTYGYTF
TRBD2	TRBJ2-1	NA	TRBV27	TGTGCCAGCAAATTACGGGGACTAGCGGTATACAATGAGCAGTTCTTC	CASKLRGLAVYNEQFF
NA	TRBJ1-5	NA	TRBV28	TGTGCCAGCAGTTTAAATCCGGGGAATCAGCCCCAGCATTTT	CASSLNPGNQPQHF